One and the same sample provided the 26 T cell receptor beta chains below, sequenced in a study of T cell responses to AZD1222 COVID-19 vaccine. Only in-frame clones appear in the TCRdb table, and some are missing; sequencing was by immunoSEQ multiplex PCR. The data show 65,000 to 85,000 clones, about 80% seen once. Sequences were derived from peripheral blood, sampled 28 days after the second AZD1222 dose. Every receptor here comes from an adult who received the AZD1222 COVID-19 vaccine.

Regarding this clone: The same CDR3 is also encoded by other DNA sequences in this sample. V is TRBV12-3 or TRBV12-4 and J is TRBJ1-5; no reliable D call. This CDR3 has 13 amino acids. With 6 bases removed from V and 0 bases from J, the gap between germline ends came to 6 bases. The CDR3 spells CASRRSSNQPQHF. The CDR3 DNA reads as TGTGCCAGCAGGAGGAGTAGCAATCAGCCCCAGCATTTT.

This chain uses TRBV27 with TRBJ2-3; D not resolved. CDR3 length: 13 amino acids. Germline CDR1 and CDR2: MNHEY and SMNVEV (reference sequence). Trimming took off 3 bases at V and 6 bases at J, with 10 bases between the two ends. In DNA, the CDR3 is TGTGCCAGCAGTTTTGGACGAAAGGATACGCAGTATTTT. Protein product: CASSFGRKDTQYF.

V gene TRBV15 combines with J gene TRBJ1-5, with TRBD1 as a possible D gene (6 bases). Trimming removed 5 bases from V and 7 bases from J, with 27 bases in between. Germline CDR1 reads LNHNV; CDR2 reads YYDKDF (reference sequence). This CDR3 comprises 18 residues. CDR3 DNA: TGTGCCACCAGCGTAGGACAGACCCCTGGGGGACTCGGGCAGCCCCAGCATTTT. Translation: CATSVGQTPGGLGQPQHF.

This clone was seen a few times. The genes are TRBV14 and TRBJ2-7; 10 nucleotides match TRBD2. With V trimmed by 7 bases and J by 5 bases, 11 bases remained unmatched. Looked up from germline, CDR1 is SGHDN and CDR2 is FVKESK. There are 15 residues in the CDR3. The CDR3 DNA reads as TGTGCCAGCACCGTGGGAACTAGCGGGGCCGACGAGCAGTACTTC. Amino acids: CASTVGTSGADEQYF.

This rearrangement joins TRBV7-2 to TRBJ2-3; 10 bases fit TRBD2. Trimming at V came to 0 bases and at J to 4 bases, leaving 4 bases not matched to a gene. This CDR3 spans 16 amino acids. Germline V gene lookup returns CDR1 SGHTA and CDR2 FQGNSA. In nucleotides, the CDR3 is TGTGCCAGCAGCTTAGCAGCGGGGGGGCCGGCAGATACGCAGTATTTT. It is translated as CASSLAAGGPADTQYF.

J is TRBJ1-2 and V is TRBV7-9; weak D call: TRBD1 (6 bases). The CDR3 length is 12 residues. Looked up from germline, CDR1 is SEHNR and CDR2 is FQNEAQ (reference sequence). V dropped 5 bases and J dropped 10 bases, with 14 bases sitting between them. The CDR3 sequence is CASSPVTGNYTF. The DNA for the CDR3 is TGTGCCAGCAGCCCAGTGACAGGAAACTACACCTTC.

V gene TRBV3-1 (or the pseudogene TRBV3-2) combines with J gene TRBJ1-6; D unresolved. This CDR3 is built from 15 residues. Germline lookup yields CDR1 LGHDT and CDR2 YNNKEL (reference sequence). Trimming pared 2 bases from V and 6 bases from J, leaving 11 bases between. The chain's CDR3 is CASSQRRGTNSPLHF. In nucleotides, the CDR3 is TGTGCCAGCAGCCAACGCCGGGGAACTAATTCACCCCTCCACTTT.

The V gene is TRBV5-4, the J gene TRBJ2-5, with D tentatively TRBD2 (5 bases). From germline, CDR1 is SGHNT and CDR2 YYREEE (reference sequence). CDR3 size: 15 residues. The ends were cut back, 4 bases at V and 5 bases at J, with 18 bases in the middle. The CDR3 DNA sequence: TGTGCCAGCAGCGTTATGGGGAAGTGGAGGGAGACCCAGTACTTC. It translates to CASSVMGKWRETQYF.

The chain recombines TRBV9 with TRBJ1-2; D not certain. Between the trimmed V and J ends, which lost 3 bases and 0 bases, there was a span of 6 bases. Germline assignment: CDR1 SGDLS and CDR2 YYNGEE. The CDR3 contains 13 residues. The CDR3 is CASSEGTNYGYTF. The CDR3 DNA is TGTGCCAGCAGCGAAGGCACTAACTATGGCTACACCTTC.

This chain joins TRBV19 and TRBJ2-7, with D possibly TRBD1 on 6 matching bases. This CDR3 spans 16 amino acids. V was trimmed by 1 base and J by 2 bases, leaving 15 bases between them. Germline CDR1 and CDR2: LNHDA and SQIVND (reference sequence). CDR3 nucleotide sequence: TGTGCCAGTAGTATAGGGTCAGGGGTCGGGGCCTACGAGCAGTACTTC. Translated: CASSIGSGVGAYEQYF.

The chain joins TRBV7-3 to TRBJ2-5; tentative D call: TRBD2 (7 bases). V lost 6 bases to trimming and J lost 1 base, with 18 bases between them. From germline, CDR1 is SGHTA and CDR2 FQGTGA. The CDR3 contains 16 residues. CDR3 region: CASRPNGGAGQETQYF. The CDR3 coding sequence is TGTGCCAGCAGACCTAATGGGGGGGCAGGCCAAGAGACCCAGTACTTC.

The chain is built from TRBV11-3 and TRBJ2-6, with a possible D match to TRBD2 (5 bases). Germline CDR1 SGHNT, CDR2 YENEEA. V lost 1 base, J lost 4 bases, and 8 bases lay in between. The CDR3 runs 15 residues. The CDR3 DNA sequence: TGTGCCAGCAGCTTAGGCACGGGGGGGGCCAACGTCCTGACTTTC. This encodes CASSLGTGGANVLTF.

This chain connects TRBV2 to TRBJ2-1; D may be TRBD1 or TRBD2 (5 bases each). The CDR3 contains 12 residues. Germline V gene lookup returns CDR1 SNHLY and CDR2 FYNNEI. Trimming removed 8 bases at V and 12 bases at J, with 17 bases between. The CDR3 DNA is TGTGCCAGCGGGGCAGGGTTTGGGGGGCAGTTCTTC. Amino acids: CASGAGFGGQFF. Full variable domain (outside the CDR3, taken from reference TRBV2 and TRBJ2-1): EPEVTQTPSHQVTQMGQEVILRCVPISNHLYFYWYRQILGQKVEFLVSFYNNEISEKSEIFDDQFSVERPDGSNFTLKIRSTKLEDSAMYFCASGAGFGGQFFGPGTRLTVL.

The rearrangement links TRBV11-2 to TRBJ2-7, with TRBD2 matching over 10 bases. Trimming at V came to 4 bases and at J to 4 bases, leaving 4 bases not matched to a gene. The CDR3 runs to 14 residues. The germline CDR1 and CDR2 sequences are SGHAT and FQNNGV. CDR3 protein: CASSSIAGGYEQYF. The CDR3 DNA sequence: TGTGCCAGCAGCTCGATAGCGGGGGGTTACGAGCAGTACTTC.

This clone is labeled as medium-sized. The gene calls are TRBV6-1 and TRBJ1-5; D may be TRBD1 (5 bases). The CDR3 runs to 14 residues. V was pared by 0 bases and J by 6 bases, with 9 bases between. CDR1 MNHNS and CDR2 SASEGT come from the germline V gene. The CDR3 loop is CASSEAGEGQPQHF. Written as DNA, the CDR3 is TGTGCCAGCAGTGAAGCAGGGGAAGGTCAGCCCCAGCATTTT.

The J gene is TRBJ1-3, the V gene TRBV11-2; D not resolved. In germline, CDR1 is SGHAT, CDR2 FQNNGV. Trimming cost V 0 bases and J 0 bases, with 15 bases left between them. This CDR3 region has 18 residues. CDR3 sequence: CASSLDGSGSLSGNTIYF. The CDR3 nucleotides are TGTGCCAGCAGCTTAGATGGGTCGGGGAGCCTCTCTGGAAACACCATATATTTT. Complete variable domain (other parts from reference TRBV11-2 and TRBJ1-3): EAGVAQSPRYKIIEKRQSVAFWCNPISGHATLYWYQQILGQGPKLLIQFQNNGVVDDSQLPKDRFSAERLKGVDSTLKIQPAKLEDSAVYLCASSLDGSGSLSGNTIYFGEGSWLTVV.

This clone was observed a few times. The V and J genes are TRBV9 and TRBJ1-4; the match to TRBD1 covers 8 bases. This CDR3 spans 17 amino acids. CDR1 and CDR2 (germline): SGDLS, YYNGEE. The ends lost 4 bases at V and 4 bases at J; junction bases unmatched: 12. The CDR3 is CASSKQGELGGNEKLFF. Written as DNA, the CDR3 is TGTGCCAGCAGCAAACAGGGGGAATTAGGAGGTAATGAAAAACTGTTTTTT. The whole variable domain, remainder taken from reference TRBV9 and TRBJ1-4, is DSGVTQTPKHLITATGQRVTLRCSPRSGDLSVYWYQQSLDQGLQFLIQYYNGEERAKGNILERFSAQQFPDLHSELNLSSLELGDSALYFCASSKQGELGGNEKLFFGSGTQLSVL.

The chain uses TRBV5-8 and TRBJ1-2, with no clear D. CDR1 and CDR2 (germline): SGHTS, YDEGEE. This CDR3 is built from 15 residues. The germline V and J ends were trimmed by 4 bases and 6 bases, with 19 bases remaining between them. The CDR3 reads CASSPSKGSFDGYTF. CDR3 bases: TGTGCCAGCAGCCCGTCCAAGGGATCCTTCGATGGCTACACCTTC. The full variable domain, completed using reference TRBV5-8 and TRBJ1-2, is EAGVTQSPTHLIKTRGQQATLRCSPISGHTSVYWYQQALGLGLQFLLWYDEGEERNRGNFPPRFSGRQFPNYSSELNVNALELEDSALYLCASSPSKGSFDGYTFGSGTRLTVV.

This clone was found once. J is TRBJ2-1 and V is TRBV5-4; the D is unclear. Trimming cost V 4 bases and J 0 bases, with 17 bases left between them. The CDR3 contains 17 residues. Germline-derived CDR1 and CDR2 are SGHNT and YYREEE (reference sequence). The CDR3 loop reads CASSPPPSPSSYNEQFF. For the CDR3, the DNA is TGTGCCAGCAGCCCCCCACCGAGTCCGTCCTCCTACAATGAGCAGTTCTTC. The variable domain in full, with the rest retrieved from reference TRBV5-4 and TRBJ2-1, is ETGVTQSPTHLIKTRGQQVTLRCSSQSGHNTVSWYQQALGQGPQFIFQYYREEENGRGNFPPRFSGLQFPNYSSELNVNALELDDSALYLCASSPPPSPSSYNEQFFGPGTRLTVL.

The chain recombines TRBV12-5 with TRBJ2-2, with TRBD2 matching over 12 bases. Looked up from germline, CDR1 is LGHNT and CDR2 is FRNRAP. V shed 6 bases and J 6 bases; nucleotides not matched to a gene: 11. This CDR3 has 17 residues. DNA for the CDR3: TGTGCTAGTGGAAAAAGGACTAGCGGGGCTATGGCCGGGGAGCTGTTTTTT. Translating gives CASGKRTSGAMAGELFF.

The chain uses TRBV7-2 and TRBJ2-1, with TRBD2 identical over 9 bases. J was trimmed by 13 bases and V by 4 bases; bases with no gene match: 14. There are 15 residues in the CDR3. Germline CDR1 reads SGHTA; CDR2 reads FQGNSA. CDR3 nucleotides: TGTGCCAGCAGCTCGACTAGCGGACCACTCTGGGAACAGTTCTTC. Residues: CASSSTSGPLWEQFF.

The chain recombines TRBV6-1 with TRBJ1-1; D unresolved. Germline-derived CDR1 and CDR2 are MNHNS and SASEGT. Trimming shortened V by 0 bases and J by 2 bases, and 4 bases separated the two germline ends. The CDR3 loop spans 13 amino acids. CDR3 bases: TGTGCCAGCAGTGAAGCCAGCAACACTGAAGCTTTCTTT. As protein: CASSEASNTEAFF.

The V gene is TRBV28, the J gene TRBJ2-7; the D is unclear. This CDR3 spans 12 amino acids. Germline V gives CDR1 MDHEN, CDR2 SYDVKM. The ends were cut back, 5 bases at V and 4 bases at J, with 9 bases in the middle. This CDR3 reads CASSPAGYEQYF. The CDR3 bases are TGTGCCAGCAGTCCCGCAGGATACGAGCAGTACTTC.

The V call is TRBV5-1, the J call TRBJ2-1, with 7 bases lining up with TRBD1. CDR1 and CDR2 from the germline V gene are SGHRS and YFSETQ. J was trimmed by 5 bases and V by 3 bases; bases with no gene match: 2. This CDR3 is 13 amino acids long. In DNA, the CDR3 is TGCGCCAGCAGCTGGACAGGAAACAATGAGCAGTTCTTC. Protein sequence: CASSWTGNNEQFF.

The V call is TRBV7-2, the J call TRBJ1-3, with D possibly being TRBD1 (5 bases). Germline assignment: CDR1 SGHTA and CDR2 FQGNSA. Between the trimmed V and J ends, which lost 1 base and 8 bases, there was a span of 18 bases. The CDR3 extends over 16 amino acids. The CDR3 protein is CASSLVGTWSVDTIYF. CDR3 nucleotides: TGTGCCAGCAGCTTAGTAGGGACGTGGTCGGTTGACACCATATATTTT. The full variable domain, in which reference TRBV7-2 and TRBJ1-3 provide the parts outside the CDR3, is GAGVSQSPSNKVTEKGKDVELRCDPISGHTALYWYRQSLGQGLEFLIYFQGNSAPDKSGLPSDRFSAERTGGSVSTLTIQRTQQEDSAVYLCASSLVGTWSVDTIYFGEGSWLTVV.

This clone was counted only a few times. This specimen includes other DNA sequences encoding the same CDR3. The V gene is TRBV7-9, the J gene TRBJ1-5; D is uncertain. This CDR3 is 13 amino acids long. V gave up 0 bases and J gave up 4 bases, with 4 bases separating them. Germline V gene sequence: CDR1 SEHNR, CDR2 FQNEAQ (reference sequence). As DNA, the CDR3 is TGTGCCAGCAGCTTAGCGCCAAATCAGCCCCAGCATTTT. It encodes CASSLAPNQPQHF.